This T cell receptor beta chain was recovered during a study of T cells in Graves' hyperthyroidism and ophthalmopathy. Out of about 10 ml of fresh peripheral blood came the PBMCs. In its sample, this clonotype was seen many times. Regions amplified from RNA transcripts were the TCR beta CDR3 regions. The TCR CDR3 was amplified in a first-round RT-PCR using the HTBI primer set. TCRdb redid the calling of the multiplex PCR reads with MiXCR, one entry per CDR3 protein. The sample contains over 250,000 distinct CDR3 sequences, about 18% of which appear only once. V was shortened by 1 base and J by 3 bases, with 13 bases between the two germline ends. The germline gives CDR1 LGHNA, CDR2 YNFKEQ. The CDR3 loop spans 16 amino acids.

The rearrangement uses TRBV4-2 and TRBJ2-1; D is unclear. The sample consisted of blood. The receptor comes from a woman aged 60-75 years with Graves' ophthalmopathy. CDR3 residues: CASSQGTQEDYNEQFF. CDR3 nucleotide sequence: TGTGCCAGCAGCCAAGGAACGCAGGAAGACTACAATGAGCAGTTCTTC.